The clone carrying this TCR beta chain was seen ten or more times. Its antigen is currently unknown. The missing CDR3 end, 3 residues past where the read stops, is filled in from the germline J gene. The data are from a study of T cell clonality in common variable immunodeficiency. The CDR3 length is 14 residues. Germline V gene sequence: CDR1 SGHNT, CDR2 YYREEE (reference sequence). V was trimmed by 3 bases and J by 7 bases, leaving 16 bases between them. CVID and control samples used equivalent genomic DNA input. TCRdb keeps only in-frame clones here, not all; method: immunoSEQ multiplex PCR. The sample has some 38,000 clones, none seen only once. General study points: Shared TCRbeta clones were fewer between CVID subjects than controls.

The chain has TRBV5-4 and TRBJ1-1; D is undetermined. This receptor was taken from a person aged 18 to 75 in good health. The sequenced sample consisted of peripheral blood mononuclear cells. The covered CDR3 bases are TGTGCCAGCAGCTACACCCAAAGACAAGATGAA. It yields the protein CASSYTQRQDE. The whole CDR3 region reads CASSYTQRQDEAFF. The entire variable domain, with the rest obtained from reference TRBV5-4 and TRBJ1-1, is as follows: ETGVTQSPTHLIKTRGQQVTLRCSSQSGHNTVSWYQQALGQGPQFIFQYYREEENGRGNFPPRFSGLQFPNYSSELNVNALELDDSALYLCASSYTQRQDEAFFGQGTRLTVV.